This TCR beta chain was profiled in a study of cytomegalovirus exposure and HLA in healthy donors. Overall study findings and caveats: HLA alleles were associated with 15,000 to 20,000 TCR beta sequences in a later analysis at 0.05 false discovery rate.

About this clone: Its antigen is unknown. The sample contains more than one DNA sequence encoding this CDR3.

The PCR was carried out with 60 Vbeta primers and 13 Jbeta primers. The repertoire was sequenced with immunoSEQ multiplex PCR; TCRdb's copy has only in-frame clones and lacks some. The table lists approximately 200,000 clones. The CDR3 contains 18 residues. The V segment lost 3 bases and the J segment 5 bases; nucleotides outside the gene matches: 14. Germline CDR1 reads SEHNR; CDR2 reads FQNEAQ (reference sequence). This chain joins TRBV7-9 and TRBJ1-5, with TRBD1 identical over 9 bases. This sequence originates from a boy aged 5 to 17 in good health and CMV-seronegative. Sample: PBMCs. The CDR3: CASSLFWSPGQGDQPQHF. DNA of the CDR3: TGTGCCAGCAGCTTGTTTTGGTCCCCGGGACAGGGCGATCAGCCCCAGCATTTT.